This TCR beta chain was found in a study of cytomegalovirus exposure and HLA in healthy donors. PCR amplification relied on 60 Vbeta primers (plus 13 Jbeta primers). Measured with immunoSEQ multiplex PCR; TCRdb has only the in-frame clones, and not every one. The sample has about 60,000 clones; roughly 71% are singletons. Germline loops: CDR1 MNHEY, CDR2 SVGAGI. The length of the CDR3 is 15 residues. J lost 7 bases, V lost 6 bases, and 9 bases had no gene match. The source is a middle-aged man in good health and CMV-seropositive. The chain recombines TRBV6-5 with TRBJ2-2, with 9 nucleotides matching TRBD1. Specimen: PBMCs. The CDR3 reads CASRPQGASNGELFF. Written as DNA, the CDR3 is TGTGCCAGCAGGCCACAGGGGGCAAGTAACGGGGAGCTGTTTTTT.